Each of the 23 T cell receptor beta chains below was sequenced from the same sample in a study of cytomegalovirus exposure and HLA in healthy donors. With 60 Vbeta and 13 Jbeta primers, the PCR was carried out. Assay: immunoSEQ multiplex PCR; the TCRdb copy retains only in-frame clones and omits some. The sample has approximately 130,000 clones, 65% to 90% seen once. Material: PBMCs. The receptor set was obtained from a girl aged 2-15 years in good health and CMV-seronegative.

The chain carries TRBV2 and TRBJ2-1; 10 nucleotides line up with TRBD1. This CDR3 has 19 residues. After removal of 6 bases from V and 2 bases from J, the junction contained 16 bases not matched to a gene. Germline values: CDR1 SNHLY, CDR2 FYNNEI. CDR3 sequence (DNA): TGTGCCAGCAGCACTCCGGGACAGGGGTCGCCGGATGCCTACAATGAGCAGTTCTTC. Its translation is CASSTPGQGSPDAYNEQFF.

Only a few counts were recorded for this clone. The chain's CDR3 is CASSMGTGPTNEKLFF. The CDR3 DNA sequence: TGTGCCAGCAGCATGGGTACAGGTCCAACTAATGAAAAACTGTTTTTT. The rearrangement joins TRBV7-9 to TRBJ1-4; D possibly corresponds to TRBD1 (5 bases). CDR3 size: 16 residues. CDR1 and CDR2 from the germline V gene are SEHNR and FQNEAQ (reference sequence). V was shortened by 5 bases and J by 0 bases, with 13 bases between the two germline ends.

This sequence joins TRBV19 and TRBJ2-7; the D is unclear. Germline CDR1 LNHDA, CDR2 SQIVND (reference sequence). CDR3 length: 13 amino acids. Trimming left V 3 bases short and J 2 bases short, with 8 bases between. CDR3 bases: TGTGCCAGTAGTATCGCTAGTACCTACGAGCAGTACTTC. This encodes CASSIASTYEQYF.

This chain joins TRBV10-1 and TRBJ2-7; tentatively, D is TRBD2 (6 bases). Germline V CDR1 and CDR2: WNHNN, SYGVQD (reference sequence). V was pared by 10 bases and J by 2 bases, with 9 bases between. This CDR3 is built from 11 residues. The CDR3 loop reads CATGGPYEQYF. CDR3 nucleotide sequence: TGCGCCACCGGGGGTCCCTACGAGCAGTACTTC.

This sequence joins TRBV19 and TRBJ2-7; D call uncertain. Germline V gene lookup returns CDR1 LNHDA and CDR2 SQIVND (reference sequence). The CDR3 loop spans 15 amino acids. V lost 3 bases and J 9 bases, leaving 21 bases between the germline ends. CDR3 sequence (DNA): TGTGCCAGTAGTATCGGAGCTGGCTATGGGTCCACGCAGTACTTC. It encodes CASSIGAGYGSTQYF.

The genes are TRBV7-9 and TRBJ2-1; D uncertain. The CDR3 is 15 amino acids. From germline, CDR1 is SEHNR and CDR2 FQNEAQ (reference sequence). V gave up 2 bases and J gave up 0 bases, with 8 bases separating them. DNA for the CDR3: TGTGCCAGCAGCTTAACGGAGAGCTCCTACAATGAGCAGTTCTTC. Residues: CASSLTESSYNEQFF.

The rearrangement joins TRBV27 to TRBJ2-7; D is undetermined. There are 15 residues in the CDR3. Trimming removed 6 bases at V and 0 bases at J, with 15 bases between. Germline V gene data show CDR1 as MNHEY and CDR2 as SMNVEV (reference sequence). Here the CDR3 reads CASSPSIASSYEQYF. Here the CDR3 DNA reads TGTGCCAGCAGCCCCTCGATAGCCAGCTCCTACGAGCAGTACTTC.

The chain carries TRBV6-1 and TRBJ1-4; TRBD1 might be the D (6 bases). This CDR3 spans 12 amino acids. Germline lookup yields CDR1 MNHNS and CDR2 SASEGT. Trimming removed 5 bases at V and 12 bases at J, with 13 bases between. In DNA form, the CDR3 reads TGTGCCAGCAGTTCCAGGGGCCGGGAACTGTTTTTT. Protein: CASSSRGRELFF.

This clone was counted once. CDR3 protein: CASSTPDRGNIYEQYF. CDR3 DNA: TGTGCCAGCAGCACCCCGGACAGGGGGAATATCTACGAGCAGTACTTC. The chain links TRBV7-9 to TRBJ2-7; TRBD1 aligns across 10 bases. The CDR3 contains 16 residues. With V trimmed by 5 bases and J by 3 bases, 10 bases remained unmatched. Germline-derived CDR1 and CDR2 are SEHNR and FQNEAQ (reference sequence).

The V gene is TRBV2, the J gene TRBJ2-2; D not certain. Trimming left V 10 bases short and J 6 bases short, with 12 bases between. Germline V CDR1 and CDR2: SNHLY, FYNNEI. The CDR3 has 12 amino acids. The CDR3 nucleotides read TGTGCCACATTAACGGGTCCCGGGGAGCTGTTTTTT. It is translated as CATLTGPGELFF.

The J gene is TRBJ2-7, the V gene TRBV25-1; 8 bases map to TRBD2. Looked up from germline, CDR1 is MGHDK and CDR2 is SYGVNS. CDR3 length: 15 amino acids. The junction had 4 bases not matched to a gene; V was cut back by 2 bases and J by 1 base. The CDR3 spells CASSERTSSSYEQYF. The CDR3 nucleotides read TGTGCCAGCAGTGAACGGACTAGCTCGTCCTACGAGCAGTACTTC.

The V gene is TRBV4-2, the J gene TRBJ1-2, with unresolved D. With 4 bases removed from V and 6 bases from J, the gap between germline ends came to 18 bases. The CDR3 is 15 residues long. The germline CDR1 and CDR2 sequences are LGHNA and YNFKEQ. CDR3 in DNA: TGTGCCAGCAGCCTCGCCGGCGGGTTTTTCGATGGCTACACCTTC. Translation: CASSLAGGFFDGYTF.

The chain recombines TRBV30 with TRBJ1-1; TRBD1 might be the D (5 bases). This CDR3 comprises 14 residues. The ends were cut back, 0 bases at V and 1 base at J, with 9 bases in the middle. The V gene's germline CDR1 is GTSNPN and CDR2 SVGIG (reference sequence). The CDR3 sequence is CAWSVSQGNTEAFF. CDR3 DNA: TGTGCCTGGAGTGTCTCGCAGGGGAACACTGAAGCTTTCTTT. Looking up the rest from reference TRBV30 and TRBJ1-1 gives the full variable domain: SQTIHQWPATLVQPVGSPLSLECTVEGTSNPNLYWYRQAAGRGLQLLFYSVGIGQISSEVPQNLSASRPQDRQFILSSKKLLLSDSGFYLCAWSVSQGNTEAFFGQGTRLTVV.

This rearrangement joins TRBV5-4 to TRBJ1-6; 9 bases align to TRBD1. CDR3 size: 15 residues. Germline-derived CDR1 and CDR2 are SGHNT and YYREEE (reference sequence). After removal of 1 base from V and 7 bases from J, the junction contained 3 bases not matched to a gene. Written as DNA, the CDR3 is TGTGCCAGCAGCTTGTCCGGGACAGGGAATTCACCCCTCCACTTT. Translating gives CASSLSGTGNSPLHF. Full variable domain (remainder filled in from reference TRBV5-4 and TRBJ1-6): ETGVTQSPTHLIKTRGQQVTLRCSSQSGHNTVSWYQQALGQGPQFIFQYYREEENGRGNFPPRFSGLQFPNYSSELNVNALELDDSALYLCASSLSGTGNSPLHFGNGTRLTVT.

The V call is TRBV5-6, the J call TRBJ2-6; D gene unclear. Trimming left V 4 bases short and J 0 bases short, with 5 bases between. Germline V gene data show CDR1 as SGHDT and CDR2 as YYEEEE. There are 14 residues in the CDR3. CDR3 coding DNA: TGTGCCAGCAGCCATTTCTCTGGGGCCAACGTCCTGACTTTC. Its protein product is CASSHFSGANVLTF.

The chain is built from TRBV6-1 and TRBJ1-2; 7 nucleotides agree with TRBD1. Germline lookup yields CDR1 MNHNS and CDR2 SASEGT. V gave up 5 bases and J gave up 0 bases; unmatched junction bases: 6. This CDR3 spans 15 amino acids. The CDR3 loop is CASSPTGYPNYGYTF. The CDR3 nucleotides read TGTGCCAGCAGTCCGACAGGGTACCCTAACTATGGCTACACCTTC.

This chain connects TRBV30 to TRBJ2-7, with 7 bases aligning to TRBD2. V dropped 7 bases and J dropped 3; count of bases not matched to a gene: 6. Germline assignment: CDR1 GTSNPN and CDR2 SVGIG (reference sequence). This CDR3 spans 12 amino acids. CDR3 sequence (DNA): TGTGCCTTCAGCGGGGTGGACTACGAGCAGTACTTC. Translation: CAFSGVDYEQYF.

The V and J genes are TRBV5-1 and TRBJ1-2, with TRBD1 as a possible D gene (5 bases). The V end lost 0 bases, the J end lost 10 bases, and 22 bases lay between the germline ends. The CDR3 covers 16 residues. Germline CDR1 is SGHRS and CDR2 is YFSETQ. The CDR3 here is CASSLAREGLLRLYTF. As DNA, the CDR3 is TGCGCCAGCAGCTTGGCCAGGGAGGGGCTCCTCCGCCTCTACACCTTC.

The V and J genes are TRBV6-6 and TRBJ2-3, with D possibly TRBD1 on 5 matching bases. V lost 7 bases, J lost 1 base, and 15 bases lay in between. The CDR3 consists of 15 residues. The germline CDR1 and CDR2 sequences are MNHNY and SVGAGI (reference sequence). Here the CDR3 DNA reads TGTGCCAGCAACCTACAGGCTAGGCGCACAGATACGCAGTATTTT. Its protein product is CASNLQARRTDTQYF.

This clone was detected once. This chain connects TRBV2 to TRBJ2-3, with D perhaps matching TRBD2 (5 bases). The CDR3 consists of 15 residues. Germline CDR1 reads SNHLY; CDR2 reads FYNNEI. V was trimmed by 6 bases and J by 2 bases, leaving 15 bases between them. CDR3 sequence reads: CASRSYPGNTDTQYF. In DNA form, the CDR3 reads TGTGCCAGCAGATCCTACCCCGGGAACACAGATACGCAGTATTTT.

This clone was found a few times. The chain carries TRBV19 and TRBJ2-3; 7 bases match TRBD2. The CDR3 is 15 amino acids. Germline CDR1 and CDR2: LNHDA and SQIVND (reference sequence). V gave up 9 bases and J gave up 2 bases; unmatched junction bases: 11. The CDR3: CASSEAGEPTDTQYF. CDR3 nucleotide sequence: TGTGCCAGCAGCGAGGCGGGAGAGCCCACAGATACGCAGTATTTT.

The chain has TRBV29-1 and TRBJ1-1; the D is unclear. Trimming removed 6 bases from V and 1 base from J, with 18 bases in between. Germline V gene lookup returns CDR1 SQVTM and CDR2 ANQGSEA. The length of the CDR3 is 15 residues. The CDR3 protein is CSVALVEGANTEAFF. CDR3 sequence (DNA): TGCAGCGTCGCCCTGGTTGAGGGTGCGAACACTGAAGCTTTCTTT.

The gene calls are TRBV4-3 and TRBJ2-3; TRBD2 aligns across 9 bases. Germline loops: CDR1 LGHNA, CDR2 YSLEER. CDR3 length: 18 residues. Losses at the gene ends were 0 bases for V and 4 bases for J; bases not matched to a gene: 11. CDR3 in amino acids: CASSQDLSGGPLADTQYF. CDR3 coding DNA: TGCGCCAGCAGCCAAGATTTAAGCGGGGGGCCCCTCGCAGATACGCAGTATTTT.